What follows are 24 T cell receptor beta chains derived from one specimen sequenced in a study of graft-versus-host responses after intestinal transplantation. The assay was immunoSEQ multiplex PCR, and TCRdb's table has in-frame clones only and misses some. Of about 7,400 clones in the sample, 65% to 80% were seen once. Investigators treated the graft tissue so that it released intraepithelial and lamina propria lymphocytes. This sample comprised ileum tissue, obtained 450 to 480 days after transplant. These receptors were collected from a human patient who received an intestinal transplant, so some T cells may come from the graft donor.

This CDR3 reads CASSLVGQTYEQYF. CDR3 in DNA: TGTGCCAGCAGCTTAGTAGGACAGACCTACGAGCAGTACTTC. The chain joins TRBV7-9 to TRBJ2-7; D might be TRBD1 (6 bases). Trimming shortened V by 1 base and J by 2 bases, and 9 bases separated the two germline ends. Germline V gene lookup returns CDR1 SEHNR and CDR2 FQNEAQ (reference sequence). There are 14 residues in the CDR3. Looking up the rest from reference TRBV7-9 and TRBJ2-7 gives the full variable domain: DTGVSQNPRHKITKRGQNVTFRCDPISEHNRLYWYRQTLGQGPEFLTYFQNEAQLEKSRLLSDRFSAERPKGSFSTLEIQRTEQGDSAMYLCASSLVGQTYEQYFGPGTRLTVT.

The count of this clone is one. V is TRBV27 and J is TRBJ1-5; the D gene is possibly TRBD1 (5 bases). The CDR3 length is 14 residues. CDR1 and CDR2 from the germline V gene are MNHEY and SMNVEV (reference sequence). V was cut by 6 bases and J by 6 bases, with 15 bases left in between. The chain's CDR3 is CASSPGLESQPQHF. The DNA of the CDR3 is TGTGCCAGCAGCCCGGGACTTGAGTCTCAGCCCCAGCATTTT.

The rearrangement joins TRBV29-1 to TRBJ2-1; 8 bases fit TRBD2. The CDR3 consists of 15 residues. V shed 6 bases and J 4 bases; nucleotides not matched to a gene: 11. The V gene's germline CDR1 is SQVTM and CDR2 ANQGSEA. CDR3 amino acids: CSVRGARGGYNEQFF. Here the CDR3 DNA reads TGCAGCGTACGCGGGGCCCGGGGGGGGTACAATGAGCAGTTCTTC.

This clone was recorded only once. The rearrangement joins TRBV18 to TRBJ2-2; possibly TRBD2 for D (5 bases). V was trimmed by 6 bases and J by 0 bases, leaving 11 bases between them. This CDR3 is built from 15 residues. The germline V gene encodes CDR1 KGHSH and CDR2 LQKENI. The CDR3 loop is CASSLDGANTGELFF. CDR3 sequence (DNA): TGTGCCAGCTCCCTGGACGGGGCGAACACCGGGGAGCTGTTTTTT. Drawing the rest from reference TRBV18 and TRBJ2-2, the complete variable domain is NAGVMQNPRHLVRRRGQEARLRCSPMKGHSHVYWYRQLPEEGLKFMVYLQKENIIDESGMPKERFSAEFPKEGPSILRIQQVVRGDSAAYFCASSLDGANTGELFFGEGSRLTVL.

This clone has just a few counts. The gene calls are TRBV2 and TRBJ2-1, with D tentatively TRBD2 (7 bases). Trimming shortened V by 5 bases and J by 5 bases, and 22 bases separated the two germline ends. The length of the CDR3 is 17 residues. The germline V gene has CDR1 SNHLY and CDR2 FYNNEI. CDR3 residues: CASSSGEGGPLDNEQFF. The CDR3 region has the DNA TGTGCCAGCAGTTCAGGGGAGGGGGGGCCCTTAGACAATGAGCAGTTCTTC.

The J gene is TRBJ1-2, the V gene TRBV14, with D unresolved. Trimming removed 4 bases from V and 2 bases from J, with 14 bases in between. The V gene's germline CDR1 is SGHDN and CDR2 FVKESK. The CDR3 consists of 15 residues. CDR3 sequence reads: CASSRGGQWNYGYTF. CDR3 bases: TGTGCCAGCAGCCGGGGAGGGCAGTGGAACTATGGCTACACCTTC.

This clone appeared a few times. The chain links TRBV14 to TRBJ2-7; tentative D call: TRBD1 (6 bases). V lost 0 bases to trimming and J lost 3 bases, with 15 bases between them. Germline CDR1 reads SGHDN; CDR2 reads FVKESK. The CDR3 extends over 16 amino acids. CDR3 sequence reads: CASSQEGGQGIYEQYF. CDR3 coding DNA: TGTGCCAGCAGCCAAGAAGGTGGTCAGGGGATCTACGAGCAGTACTTC.

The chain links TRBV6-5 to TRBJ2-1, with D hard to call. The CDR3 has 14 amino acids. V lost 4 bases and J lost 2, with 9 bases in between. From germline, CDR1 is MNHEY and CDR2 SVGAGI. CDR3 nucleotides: TGTGCCAGCAGTTTCTCCGCGACCTACAATGAGCAGTTCTTC. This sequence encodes CASSFSATYNEQFF.

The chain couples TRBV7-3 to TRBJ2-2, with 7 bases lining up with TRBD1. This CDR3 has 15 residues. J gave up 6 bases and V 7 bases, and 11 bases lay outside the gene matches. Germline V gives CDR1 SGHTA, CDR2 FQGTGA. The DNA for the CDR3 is TGTGCCAGCACCTGGGCAGGGGGTGTCCCCGGGGAGCTGTTTTTT. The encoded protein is CASTWAGGVPGELFF.

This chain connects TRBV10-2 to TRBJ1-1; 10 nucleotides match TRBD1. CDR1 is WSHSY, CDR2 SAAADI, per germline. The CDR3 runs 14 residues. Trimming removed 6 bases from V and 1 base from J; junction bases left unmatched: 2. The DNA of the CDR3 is TGCGCCAGCAGGACAGGGGGCGGGAACACTGAAGCTTTCTTT. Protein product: CASRTGGGNTEAFF.

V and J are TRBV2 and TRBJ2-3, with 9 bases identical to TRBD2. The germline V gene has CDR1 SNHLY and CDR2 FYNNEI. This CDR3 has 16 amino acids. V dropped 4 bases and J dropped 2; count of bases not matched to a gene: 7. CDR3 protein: CASSGWSSGNTDTQYF. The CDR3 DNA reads TGTGCCAGCAGTGGCTGGTCTAGCGGGAACACAGATACGCAGTATTTT.

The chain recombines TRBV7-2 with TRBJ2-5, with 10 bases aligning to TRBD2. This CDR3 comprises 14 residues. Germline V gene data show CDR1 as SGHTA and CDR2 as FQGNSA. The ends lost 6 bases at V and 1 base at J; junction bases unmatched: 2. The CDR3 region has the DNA TGTGCCAGCAGTAGCGGGGGGCCCCAAGAGACCCAGTACTTC. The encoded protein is CASSSGGPQETQYF. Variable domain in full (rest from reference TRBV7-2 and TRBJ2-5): GAGVSQSPSNKVTEKGKDVELRCDPISGHTALYWYRQSLGQGLEFLIYFQGNSAPDKSGLPSDRFSAERTGGSVSTLTIQRTQQEDSAVYLCASSSGGPQETQYFGPGTRLLVL.

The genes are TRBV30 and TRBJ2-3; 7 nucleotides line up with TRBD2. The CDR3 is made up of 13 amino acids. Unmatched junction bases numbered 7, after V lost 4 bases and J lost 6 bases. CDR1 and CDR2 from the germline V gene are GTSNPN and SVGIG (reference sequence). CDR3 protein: CAWTWARGDTQYF. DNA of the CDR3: TGTGCCTGGACGTGGGCGCGGGGGGATACGCAGTATTTT. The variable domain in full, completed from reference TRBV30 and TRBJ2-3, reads SQTIHQWPATLVQPVGSPLSLECTVEGTSNPNLYWYRQAAGRGLQLLFYSVGIGQISSEVPQNLSASRPQDRQFILSSKKLLLSDSGFYLCAWTWARGDTQYFGPGTRLTVL.

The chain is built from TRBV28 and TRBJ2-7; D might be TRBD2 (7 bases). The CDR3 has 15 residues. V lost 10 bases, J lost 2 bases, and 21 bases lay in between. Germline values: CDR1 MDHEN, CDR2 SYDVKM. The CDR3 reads CATRGRGPPPYEQYF. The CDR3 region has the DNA TGTGCCACCCGGGGGCGGGGGCCGCCCCCCTACGAGCAGTACTTC.

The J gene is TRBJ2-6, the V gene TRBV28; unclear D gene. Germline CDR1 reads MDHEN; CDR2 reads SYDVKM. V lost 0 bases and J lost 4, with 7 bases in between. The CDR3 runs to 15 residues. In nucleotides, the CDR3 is TGTGCCAGCAGTTTATGGGGAACCGGGGCCAACGTCCTGACTTTC. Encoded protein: CASSLWGTGANVLTF.

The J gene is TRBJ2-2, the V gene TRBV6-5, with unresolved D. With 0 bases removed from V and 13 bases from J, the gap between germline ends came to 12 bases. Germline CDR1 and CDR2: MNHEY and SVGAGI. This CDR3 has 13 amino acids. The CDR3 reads CASSYSVLGALFF. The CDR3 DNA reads TGTGCCAGCAGTTACTCTGTCCTCGGTGCGCTGTTTTTT.

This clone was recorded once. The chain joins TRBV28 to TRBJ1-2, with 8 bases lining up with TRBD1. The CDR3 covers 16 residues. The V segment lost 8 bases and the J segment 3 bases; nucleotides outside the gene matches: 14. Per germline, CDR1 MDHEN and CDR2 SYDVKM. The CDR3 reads CASSPRGQGGDYGYTF. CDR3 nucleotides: TGTGCCAGCTCCCCCCGAGGACAGGGAGGGGACTATGGCTACACCTTC.

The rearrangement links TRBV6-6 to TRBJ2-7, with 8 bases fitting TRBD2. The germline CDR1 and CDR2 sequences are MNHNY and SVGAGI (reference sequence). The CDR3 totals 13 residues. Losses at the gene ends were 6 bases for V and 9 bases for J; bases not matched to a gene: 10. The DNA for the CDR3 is TGTGCCAGCAGCGAGACTAGTCGGGGGGGGCAGTACGTC. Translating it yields CASSETSRGGQYV.

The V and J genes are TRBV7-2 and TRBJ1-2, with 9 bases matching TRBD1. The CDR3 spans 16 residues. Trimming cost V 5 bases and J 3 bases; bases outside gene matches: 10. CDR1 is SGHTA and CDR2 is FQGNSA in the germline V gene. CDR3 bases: TGTGCCAGCAGCCCCTTTACAGGGGGCGCTGACTATGGCTACACCTTC. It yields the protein CASSPFTGGADYGYTF.

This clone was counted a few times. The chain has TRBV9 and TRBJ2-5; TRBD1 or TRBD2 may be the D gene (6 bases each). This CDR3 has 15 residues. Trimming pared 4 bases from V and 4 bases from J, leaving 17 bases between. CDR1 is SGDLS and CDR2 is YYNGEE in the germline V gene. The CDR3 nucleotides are TGTGCCAGCAGCTTACGGGGGCGAGGTGGAGAGACCCAGTACTTC. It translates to CASSLRGRGGETQYF. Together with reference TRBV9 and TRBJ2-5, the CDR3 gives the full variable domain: DSGVTQTPKHLITATGQRVTLRCSPRSGDLSVYWYQQSLDQGLQFLIQYYNGEERAKGNILERFSAQQFPDLHSELNLSSLELGDSALYFCASSLRGRGGETQYFGPGTRLLVL.

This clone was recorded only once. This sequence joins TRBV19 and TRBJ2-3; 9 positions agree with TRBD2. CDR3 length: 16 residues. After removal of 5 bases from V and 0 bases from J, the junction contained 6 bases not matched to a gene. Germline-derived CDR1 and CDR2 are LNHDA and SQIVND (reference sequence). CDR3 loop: CASSVNLAGSTDTQYF. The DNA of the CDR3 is TGTGCCAGTAGTGTCAACCTAGCGGGGAGCACAGATACGCAGTATTTT.

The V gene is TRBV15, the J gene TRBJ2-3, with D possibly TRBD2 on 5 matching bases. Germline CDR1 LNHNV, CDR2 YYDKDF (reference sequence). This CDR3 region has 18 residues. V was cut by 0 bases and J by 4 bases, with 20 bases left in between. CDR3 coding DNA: TGTGCCACCAGCAGAGATCTTAGTTGGGAGATCACAGCAGATACGCAGTATTTT. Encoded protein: CATSRDLSWEITADTQYF.

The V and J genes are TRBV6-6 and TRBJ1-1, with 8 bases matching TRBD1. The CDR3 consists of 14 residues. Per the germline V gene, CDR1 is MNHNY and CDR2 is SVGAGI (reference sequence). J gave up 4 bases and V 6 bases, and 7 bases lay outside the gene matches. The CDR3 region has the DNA TGTGCCAGCAGAAACCCAGGGGGCACCACTGAAGCTTTCTTT. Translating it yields CASRNPGGTTEAFF.

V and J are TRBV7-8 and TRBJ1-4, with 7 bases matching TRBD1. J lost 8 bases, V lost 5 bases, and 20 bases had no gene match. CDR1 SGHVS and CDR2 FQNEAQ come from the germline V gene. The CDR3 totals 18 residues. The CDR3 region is CASSEDRAPWVDYEKLFF. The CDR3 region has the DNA TGTGCCAGCAGCGAAGACAGGGCGCCCTGGGTGGATTACGAAAAACTGTTTTTT.